The 8 T cell receptor beta chains listed next were all sequenced from one sample in a study of response to subunit inactivated influenza vaccine (dated by TCRdb to between 2018 and 2020). Library prep was done by RT-PCR. The sequencer listed for this sample is Illumina HiSeq 2500. TCRdb trimmed public reads at Q25 via fastp, called clones via MiXCR and kept in-frame beta chains. Rows are unified per CDR3 protein, each entry keeping the most common DNA and genes. The sample yields hundreds of thousands of distinct CDR3 sequences; about 14% were counted once. Less than 7% of the sample is taken by the ten largest. Specimen: PBMCs from blood, collected roughly 2 weeks before vaccination. These receptor sequences come from a man between 45 and 60 years old who received an inactivated influenza vaccine. Donor details come from another sample of the same person, matched by shared clones.

The chain recombines TRBV7-9 with TRBJ2-7; D unresolved. The CDR3 covers 12 residues. Germline CDR1 and CDR2: SEHNR and FQNEAQ (reference sequence). Between the trimmed V and J ends, which lost 2 bases and 2 bases, there was a span of 4 bases. The CDR3 is CASSLNPYEQYF. The CDR3 DNA is TGTGCCAGCAGCTTAAATCCCTACGAGCAGTACTTC.

This clonotype occurred many times. The chain links TRBV7-2 to TRBJ1-6; D uncertain. The germline V gene has CDR1 SGHTA and CDR2 FQGNSA. Trimming shortened V by 0 bases and J by 5 bases, and 5 bases separated the two germline ends. The CDR3 extends over 14 amino acids. The CDR3 loop is CASSLARDNSPLHF. The CDR3 coding sequence is TGTGCCAGCAGCTTAGCGCGGGATAATTCACCCCTCCACTTT.

This clonotype was recorded a few times. The J gene is TRBJ2-3, the V gene TRBV6-1; 7 bases match TRBD2. CDR1 is MNHNS and CDR2 is SASEGT in the germline V gene. V was clipped by 2 bases and J by 2 bases; unmatched bases: 4. This CDR3 contains 15 residues. The DNA of the CDR3 is TGTGCCAGCAGTGAACTAGCGGCCTACACAGATACGCAGTATTTT. Translation gives CASSELAAYTDTQYF.

This clonotype was seen many times. The V and J genes are TRBV27 and TRBJ2-7; 10 positions match TRBD1. The CDR3 sequence is 15 residues long. CDR1 is MNHEY, CDR2 SMNVEV, per germline (reference sequence). V shed 0 bases, J shed 6 bases, and the junction held 5 bases outside the gene matches. The DNA for the CDR3 is TGTGCCAGCAGTTTATCGGGGACAGGGGTATTCGAGCAGTACTTC. It yields the protein CASSLSGTGVFEQYF.

The V and J genes are TRBV5-1 and TRBJ2-7, with 7 bases fitting TRBD1. V dropped 2 bases and J dropped 4; count of bases not matched to a gene: 3. CDR3 size: 13 residues. CDR1 is SGHRS and CDR2 is YFSETQ in the germline V gene. The CDR3 here is CASSFKQGYEQYF. CDR3 nucleotides: TGCGCCAGCAGCTTCAAACAGGGGTACGAGCAGTACTTC. Combining the CDR3 with reference TRBV5-1 and TRBJ2-7 gives the whole variable domain KAGVTQTPRYLIKTRGQQVTLSCSPISGHRSVSWYQQTPGQGLQFLFEYFSETQRNKGNFPGRFSGRQFSNSRSEMNVSTLELGDSALYLCASSFKQGYEQYFGPGTRLTVT.

This clonotype was found a few times. The chain links TRBV2 to TRBJ1-6, with D possibly TRBD1 on 6 matching bases. CDR1 is SNHLY, CDR2 FYNNEI, per germline. V lost 5 bases and J lost 10, with 21 bases in between. This CDR3 contains 16 residues. CDR3 residues: CASSFRGDTRLSPLHF. In DNA, the CDR3 is TGTGCCAGCAGTTTTCGAGGGGACACCCGTCTGTCACCCCTCCACTTT.

This clonotype appeared a few times. The chain combines TRBV20-1 with TRBJ2-3; tentative D call: TRBD2 (5 bases). The germline V gene has CDR1 DFQATT and CDR2 SNEGSKA (reference sequence). The length of the CDR3 is 12 residues. V was clipped by 6 bases and J by 6 bases, with 13 bases between them. DNA for the CDR3: TGCAGTGCCTCAAGGACTGCGGATACGCAGTATTTT. This gives the protein CSASRTADTQYF.

In its sample, this clonotype was seen a few times. This chain connects TRBV3-1 to TRBJ2-3, with a weak D call TRBD1 (6 bases). The V and J ends lost 0 bases and 4 bases respectively, with 17 bases between them. The CDR3 runs 17 residues. In germline, CDR1 is LGHDT, CDR2 YNNKEL (reference sequence). This CDR3 reads CASSQDLSGHSPDTQYF. The CDR3 DNA is TGTGCCAGCAGCCAAGACCTCTCGGGACATTCCCCAGATACGCAGTATTTT.